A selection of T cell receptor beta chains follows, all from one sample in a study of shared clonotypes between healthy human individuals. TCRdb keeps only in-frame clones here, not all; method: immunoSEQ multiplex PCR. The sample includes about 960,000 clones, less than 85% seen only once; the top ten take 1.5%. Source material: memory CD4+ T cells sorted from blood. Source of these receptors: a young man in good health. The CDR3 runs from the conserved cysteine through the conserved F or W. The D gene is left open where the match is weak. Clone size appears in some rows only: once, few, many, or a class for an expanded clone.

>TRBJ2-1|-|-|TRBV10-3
CAISESRNRNEQFF
TGTGCCATCAGTGAGTCGAGGAACCGCAATGAGCAGTTCTTC
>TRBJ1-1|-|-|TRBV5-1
CASSLALGGSRTEAFF
TGCGCCAGCAGCTTGGCCTTGGGAGGAAGCCGCACTGAAGCTTTCTTT
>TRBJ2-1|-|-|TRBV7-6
CASSLVPGTQGNEQFF
TGTGCCAGCAGCTTAGTTCCCGGGACCCAGGGCAATGAGCAGTTCTTC
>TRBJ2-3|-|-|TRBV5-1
CASSFGGDRTQYF
TGCGCCAGCAGCTTCGGCGGCGACAGAACGCAGTATTTT
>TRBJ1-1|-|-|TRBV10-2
CASSDSWRGRNTEAFF
TGCGCCAGCAGTGATAGCTGGAGGGGCCGGAACACTGAAGCTTTCTTT
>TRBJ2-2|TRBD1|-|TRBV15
CATSRDRDTGELFF
TGTGCCACCAGCAGGGACAGGGACACCGGGGAGCTGTTTTTT
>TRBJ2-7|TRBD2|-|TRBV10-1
CASSESMAGGLPYEQYF
TGCGCCAGCAGTGAGTCGATGGCGGGAGGCCTACCCTACGAGCAGTACTTC
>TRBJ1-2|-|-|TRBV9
CASSVSTELNYGYTF
TGTGCCAGCAGCGTATCTACAGAACTTAACTATGGCTACACCTTC
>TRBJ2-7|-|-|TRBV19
CASSINDRSYEQYF
TGTGCCAGTAGTATTAATGACAGATCCTACGAGCAGTACTTC
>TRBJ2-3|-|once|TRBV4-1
CASSQGSGGVSGDTQYF
TGCGCCAGCAGCCAAGGGTCAGGTGGGGTAAGTGGAGATACGCAGTATTTT
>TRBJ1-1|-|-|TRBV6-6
CASSYVGSDTEAFF
TGTGCCAGCAGTTACGTGGGGTCGGACACTGAAGCTTTCTTT
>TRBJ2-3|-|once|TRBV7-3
CASSPTGRHSNTDTQYF
TGTGCCAGCAGCCCTACAGGGCGACACTCAAACACAGATACGCAGTATTTT
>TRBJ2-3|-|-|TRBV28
CASREAVTDTQYF
TGTGCCAGCAGGGAAGCGGTCACAGATACGCAGTATTTT
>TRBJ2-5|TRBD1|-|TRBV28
CASSRDRVETQYF
TGTGCCAGCAGCCGTGACAGGGTGGAGACCCAGTACTTC
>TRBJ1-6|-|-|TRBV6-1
CASTIGTKNSPLHF
TGTGCCAGCACAATAGGGACGAAGAATTCACCCCTCCACTTT
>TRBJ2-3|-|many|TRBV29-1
CSARYGPDTQYF
TGCAGCGCGAGATACGGCCCCGATACGCAGTATTTT
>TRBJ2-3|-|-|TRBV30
CAWSVRFTDTQYF
TGTGCCTGGAGTGTACGATTTACAGATACGCAGTATTTT
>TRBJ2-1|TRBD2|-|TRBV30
CAWSLPDGTTLGNEQFF
TGTGCCTGGAGTCTTCCTGACGGGACTACCCTCGGGAATGAGCAGTTCTTC
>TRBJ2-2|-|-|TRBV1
CTSSRGFRTGHLHTGELFF
TGCACCAGCAGCCGGGGATTTAGGACAGGGCACTTACACACCGGGGAGCTGTTTTTT
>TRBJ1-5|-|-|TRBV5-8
CASSLNLGRNLNQPQHF
TGTGCCAGCAGCTTGAATTTAGGCAGAAACCTCAATCAGCCCCAGCATTTT
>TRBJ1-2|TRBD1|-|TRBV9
CASSVDEGAYGYTF
TGTGCCAGCAGCGTAGACGAGGGGGCCTATGGCTACACCTTC